What follows are 26 T cell receptor beta chains derived from one specimen sequenced in a study of T-cell memory formation after mild COVID-19. Each CDR3 protein gets one entry after TCRdb re-called the 5' RACE reads with MiXCR. The table records approximately 240,000 distinct CDR3 sequences, approximately 16% of them present only once. Sequenced sample: PBMCs or a T cell subset sorted from them (not recorded which). These receptor sequences come from a man in his late teens or twenties who had mild COVID-19 (a few samples of this study predate the infection). Cell type and time point are not known.

The V and J genes are TRBV29-1 and TRBJ2-5, with 13 bases that match TRBD2. This CDR3 region has 14 residues. Trimming at V came to 4 bases and at J to 9 bases, leaving 8 bases not matched to a gene. CDR1 and CDR2 from the germline V gene are SQVTM and ANQGSEA. The DNA of the CDR3 is TGCAGCGTTGTTCGGACTAGCGGGGGCCGGGCCCAGTACTTC. Translation gives CSVVRTSGGRAQYF.

There are a few counts of this clonotype. The chain uses TRBV29-1 and TRBJ2-2; D gene ambiguous. From germline, CDR1 is SQVTM and CDR2 ANQGSEA. Trimming shortened V by 4 bases and J by 5 bases, and 11 bases separated the two germline ends. The CDR3 contains 13 residues. In nucleotides, the CDR3 is TGCAGCGTTGTGGGCAGCCGGACCGGGGAGCTGTTTTTT. Translated: CSVVGSRTGELFF.

The chain recombines TRBV19 with TRBJ2-2, with D tentatively TRBD1 or TRBD2 (6 bases each). The CDR3 spans 19 residues. V shed 1 base and J shed 6 bases, with 24 bases lying between them. Germline V lookup: CDR1 LNHDA, CDR2 SQIVND (reference sequence). In DNA, the CDR3 is TGTGCCAGTAGTATAGTAGTCCCGGCCCGGGGGCATCTTCCCGGGGAGCTGTTTTTT. Protein sequence: CASSIVVPARGHLPGELFF.

The V and J genes are TRBV5-1 and TRBJ1-1, with D possibly matching TRBD1 (5 bases). V dropped 4 bases and J dropped 4 bases, with 14 bases sitting between them. CDR1 is SGHRS, CDR2 YFSETQ, per germline. The CDR3 sequence is 14 residues long. CDR3 bases: TGCGCCAGCAGCGGCGGGACGACCCTCACTGAAGCTTTCTTT. The encoded protein is CASSGGTTLTEAFF. The full variable domain, rest sourced from reference TRBV5-1 and TRBJ1-1, is KAGVTQTPRYLIKTRGQQVTLSCSPISGHRSVSWYQQTPGQGLQFLFEYFSETQRNKGNFPGRFSGRQFSNSRSEMNVSTLELGDSALYLCASSGGTTLTEAFFGQGTRLTVV.

This clonotype was recorded only once. J is TRBJ1-1 and V is TRBV7-2; possible D gene TRBD1, 5 bases. V was shortened by 0 bases and J by 6 bases, with 11 bases between the two germline ends. CDR3 length equals 14 residues. Germline V lookup: CDR1 SGHTA, CDR2 FQGNSA. The CDR3 DNA reads TGTGCCAGCAGCTTAGCGCCAGGGAGCGCTGAAGCTTTCTTT. This translates into CASSLAPGSAEAFF.

This clonotype was counted ten times or more. The chain carries TRBV7-3 and TRBJ2-6; D is uncertain. Germline CDR1 and CDR2: SGHTA and FQGTGA. The length of the CDR3 is 14 residues. V was trimmed by 1 base and J by 0 bases, leaving 1 base between them. DNA for the CDR3: TGTGCCAGCAGCTTAAACTCTGGGGCCAACGTCCTGACTTTC. It translates to CASSLNSGANVLTF.

The genes are TRBV28 and TRBJ1-2; 8 nucleotides line up with TRBD1. This CDR3 is built from 13 residues. CDR1 and CDR2 (germline): MDHEN, SYDVKM. V dropped 4 bases and J dropped 6; count of bases not matched to a gene: 4. The CDR3 nucleotides are TGTGCCAGCAGTTCCCTGACAGGGGATGGCTACACCTTC. Protein product: CASSSLTGDGYTF.

In this sample, this clonotype turned up a few times. Germline and junction disagree at one end, which may indicate a read error. The V gene is TRBV5-1, the J gene TRBJ2-6; D remains unclear. The CDR3 covers 15 residues. The germline V gene encodes CDR1 SGHRS and CDR2 YFSETQ. The CDR3 reads CASTLTFSGANVLTF. The CDR3 bases are TGCGCCAGCACCTTGACTTTCTCTGGGGCCAACGTCCTGACTTTC.

This clonotype was counted only a few times. This chain links TRBV5-4 with TRBJ2-5; 12 bases are shared with TRBD2. CDR1 is SGHNT, CDR2 YYREEE, per germline (reference sequence). The CDR3 sequence is 16 residues long. V trimming: 4 bases; J trimming: 5 bases; junction bases outside the gene matches: 9. This CDR3 reads CASSPSSGGARETQYF. The CDR3 region has the DNA TGTGCCAGCAGCCCTTCTAGCGGGGGGGCTAGGGAGACCCAGTACTTC.

The chain has TRBV4-3 and TRBJ2-1; 10 bases fit TRBD1. Trimming cost V 2 bases and J 5 bases; bases outside gene matches: 12. CDR3 length: 18 amino acids. Germline assignment: CDR1 LGHNA and CDR2 YSLEER. This CDR3 reads CASSQTHLPGQGNNEQFF. CDR3 coding DNA: TGCGCCAGCAGCCAAACACACCTCCCGGGACAGGGGAACAATGAGCAGTTCTTC.

This clonotype was observed a few times. V is TRBV6-5 and J is TRBJ1-1; no definite D call. The V end lost 7 bases, the J end lost 4 bases, and 7 bases lay between the germline ends. CDR3 length equals 11 residues. Germline CDR1 and CDR2: MNHEY and SVGAGI. The CDR3 is CASTGPTEAFF. The CDR3 nucleotides read TGTGCCAGCACAGGACCCACTGAAGCTTTCTTT.

This sequence joins TRBV3-1 and TRBJ2-1; a weak D match, TRBD2 (7 bases). Per the germline V gene, CDR1 is LGHDT and CDR2 is YNNKEL (reference sequence). V was trimmed by 4 bases and J by 9 bases, leaving 22 bases between them. CDR3 length equals 16 residues. CDR3 sequence reads: CASSRAGQGSGREQFF. The CDR3 DNA reads TGTGCCAGCAGCCGAGCGGGGCAGGGGTCAGGACGTGAGCAGTTCTTC.

This clonotype was found a few times. This chain uses TRBV7-2 with TRBJ2-7; either TRBD1 or TRBD2 may fit D (5 bases each). This CDR3 contains 14 residues. CDR1 and CDR2 from the germline V gene are SGHTA and FQGNSA. V gave up 1 base and J gave up 1 base, with 8 bases separating them. DNA for the CDR3: TGTGCCAGCAGCTTAGGGGGGAAATCCTACGAGCAGTACTTC. Amino acids: CASSLGGKSYEQYF.

This sequence joins TRBV18 and TRBJ2-2; maybe TRBD2 (6 bases). V dropped 3 bases and J dropped 3 bases, with 11 bases sitting between them. Germline CDR1 and CDR2: KGHSH and LQKENI. This CDR3 region has 15 residues. The CDR3 DNA sequence: TGTGCCAGCTCACCGGGGACTGGCTACACCGGGGAGCTGTTTTTT. It codes for CASSPGTGYTGELFF.

The chain combines TRBV10-3 with TRBJ1-6; D unresolved. CDR1 is ENHRY and CDR2 is SYGVKD in the germline V gene. The V and J ends lost 3 bases and 10 bases respectively, with 16 bases between them. The CDR3 covers 15 residues. The CDR3 DNA is TGTGCCATCAGTGATCGTGAGTTTTCAGGATCACCCCTCCACTTT. This translates into CAISDREFSGSPLHF.

This clonotype has a handful of counts. The rearrangement links TRBV10-3 to TRBJ2-7; TRBD2 matches 7 bases. V lost 8 bases, J lost 4 bases, and 8 bases stayed unmatched. CDR1 is ENHRY and CDR2 is SYGVKD in the germline V gene. This CDR3 has 13 amino acids. The CDR3 sequence is CAIGGTGGYEQYV. The CDR3 coding sequence is TGTGCCATCGGCGGGACGGGGGGATACGAGCAGTACGTC.

In nucleotides, the CDR3 is TGTGCCAGCATAAAGGGGGTAGCTTTCTTT. Translated, it gives CASIKGVAFF. The gene calls are TRBV27 and TRBJ1-1; TRBD1 might be the D (6 bases). Trimming cost V 7 bases and J 10 bases, with 10 bases left between them. The V gene's germline CDR1 is MNHEY and CDR2 SMNVEV (reference sequence). This CDR3 is built from 10 residues.

The chain couples TRBV4-1 to TRBJ1-1, with D hard to call. This CDR3 is built from 14 residues. Trimming cost V 3 bases and J 8 bases, with 16 bases left between them. Looked up from germline, CDR1 is MGHRA and CDR2 is YSYEKL. The CDR3 spells CASSQPTQVLEAFF. In DNA form, the CDR3 reads TGCGCCAGCAGCCAGCCGACTCAGGTCTTGGAAGCTTTCTTT.

This clonotype was picked up many times. The genes are TRBV20-1 and TRBJ1-6; D gene uncertain. Trimming removed 4 bases at V and 0 bases at J, with 7 bases between. Germline values: CDR1 DFQATT, CDR2 SNEGSKA (reference sequence). There are 14 residues in the CDR3. Here the CDR3 DNA reads TGCAGTGCTATACAGAGCTCCTATAATTCACCCCTCCACTTT. Protein sequence: CSAIQSSYNSPLHF.

The V gene is TRBV7-9, the J gene TRBJ2-3; TRBD1 might be the D (5 bases). The germline V gene has CDR1 SEHNR and CDR2 FQNEAQ (reference sequence). The germline V and J ends were trimmed by 6 bases and 0 bases, with 10 bases remaining between them. The CDR3 sequence is 14 residues long. The CDR3 sequence: CASRYRQSTDTQYF. DNA for the CDR3: TGTGCCAGCAGGTACCGACAGAGCACAGATACGCAGTATTTT.

The V and J genes are TRBV30 and TRBJ1-5; D gene ambiguous. The V gene lost 3 bases and the J gene lost 1 base, with 10 bases spanning the gap. Germline CDR1 and CDR2: GTSNPN and SVGIG (reference sequence). CDR3 length equals 14 residues. The CDR3, as DNA: TGTGCCTGGAGCGAAGACCCGAGCAATCAGCCCCAGCATTTT. This codes for CAWSEDPSNQPQHF. The variable domain in full, completed from reference TRBV30 and TRBJ1-5, reads SQTIHQWPATLVQPVGSPLSLECTVEGTSNPNLYWYRQAAGRGLQLLFYSVGIGQISSEVPQNLSASRPQDRQFILSSKKLLLSDSGFYLCAWSEDPSNQPQHFGDGTRLSIL.

This clonotype was counted at least ten times. The rearrangement uses TRBV4-3 and TRBJ2-5; a weak D match, TRBD1 (6 bases). The germline V gene encodes CDR1 LGHNA and CDR2 YSLEER. V lost 2 bases to trimming and J lost 1 base, with 11 bases between them. This CDR3 is 15 amino acids long. The CDR3 sequence is CASSQSGVGQETQYF. The CDR3, as DNA: TGCGCCAGCAGCCAATCAGGGGTCGGCCAAGAGACCCAGTACTTC.

CDR3 bases: TGTGCCAGCCCTATCTCACCGGGGGCGGTGAAGGAGACCCAGTACTTC. Protein: CASPISPGAVKETQYF. The V gene is TRBV6-1, the J gene TRBJ2-5, with D perhaps matching TRBD1 or TRBD2 (6 bases each). The CDR3 has 16 amino acids. The V end was cut by 8 bases, the J end by 5 bases, with 24 bases between. The V gene's germline CDR1 is MNHNS and CDR2 SASEGT.

This clonotype has a count of ten or more. This chain connects TRBV7-2 to TRBJ1-5; 8 nucleotides agree with TRBD1. Germline trimming cut 3 bases from V and 5 bases from J; bases unmatched to any gene: 6. Germline values: CDR1 SGHTA, CDR2 FQGNSA. This CDR3 has 15 amino acids. CDR3 DNA: TGTGCCAGCAGCTTTTATGGGACAGGTGATCAGCCCCAGCATTTT. It specifies CASSFYGTGDQPQHF.

This clonotype was recorded a few times. The rearrangement links TRBV7-9 to TRBJ1-3, with TRBD1 identical over 10 bases. The V segment lost 1 base and the J segment 4 bases; nucleotides outside the gene matches: 4. Germline assignment: CDR1 SEHNR and CDR2 FQNEAQ (reference sequence). This CDR3 spans 16 amino acids. The CDR3 coding sequence is TGTGCCAGCAGCTTAGGGGACAGGGGATACGGAAACACCATATATTTT. Translation: CASSLGDRGYGNTIYF.

This clonotype was observed a few times. This rearrangement joins TRBV5-1 to TRBJ2-3; D perhaps matches TRBD2 (5 bases). The CDR3 consists of 14 residues. Per the germline V gene, CDR1 is SGHRS and CDR2 is YFSETQ. V was trimmed by 0 bases and J by 5 bases, leaving 10 bases between them. CDR3 nucleotides: TGCGCCAGCAGCTTGGCCGGGGTCGAAGATACGCAGTATTTT. Its protein product is CASSLAGVEDTQYF.